This paragraph reports one TCR beta chain. What it binds is not known. There are 16 residues in the CDR3. The germline gives CDR1 MDHEN, CDR2 SYDVKM. V dropped 3 bases and J dropped 1; count of bases not matched to a gene: 8. The data belong to a study of cytomegalovirus exposure and HLA in healthy donors. Study summary: Unique TCRs from HLA-typed donors, around 79 million of them, were held in an early data release.

Study observations and caveats: Some segments of the V type, notably TRBV6-2 and TRBV6-3, were excluded as indistinguishable. As a later analysis showed, a missense DCLRE1C variant was linked to trimming of TCR beta V- and J-genes.

The PCR employed 60 Vbeta primers together with 13 Jbeta primers. TCRdb's table, derived via immunoSEQ multiplex PCR, lists solely in-frame clones and lacks some. This sample has roughly 150,000 clones; 68% occur once, and the top ten carry roughly 10%. The gene calls are TRBV28 and TRBJ2-7; 8 nucleotides agree with TRBD2. Input material: PBMCs. The receptor was isolated from a man aged 25 to 40 in good health and CMV-seropositive. Written as DNA, the CDR3 is TGTGCCAGCAGTTTTAAAGCGGGAGCTCGATCCTACGAGCAGTACTTC. Amino acids: CASSFKAGARSYEQYF.